This T cell receptor beta chain stems from a study of regulatory T cells in long-lasting Graves disease. Documented time point: persistent/refractory GD, antithyroid drugs over 5 years with positive TRAb. There was RNA extracted from PBMCs, and the TCR library was made from it. Germline V lookup: CDR1 KGHDR, CDR2 SFDVKD. With V trimmed by 4 bases and J by 6 bases, 12 bases remained unmatched. The CDR3 extends over 17 amino acids. For TCR beta, libraries came from iRepertoire HTBI primers and Arm-PCR of CDR3 regions. TCRdb fed the multiplex PCR reads into MiXCR, producing one record per CDR3 protein. Of roughly 400,000 distinct CDR3 sequences listed, under 25% are singletons. This clonotype was found a few times.

The genes are TRBV24-1 and TRBJ1-1; 11 bases align to TRBD1. This TCR derives from a female donor with Graves disease. The specimen comprised peripheral blood mononuclear cells (PBMCs), sampled when the disease was refractory, from a patient treated with antithyroid drugs. Written as DNA, the CDR3 is TGTGCCACCAGTGACGGGGGACAGGGGGGAACTTATGCTGAAGCTTTCTTT. It is translated as CATSDGGQGGTYAEAFF.